This TCR beta chain was captured in a study of T cell changes during pregnancy in multiple sclerosis. This clone was detected only once. Germline-derived CDR1 and CDR2 are MDHEN and SYDVKM. J was trimmed by 1 base and V by 3 bases; bases with no gene match: 19. This CDR3 has 21 residues. Here immunoSEQ multiplex PCR was the method, and the copy in TCRdb shows in-frame clones only, minus some. The sample includes some 81,000 clones, around 93% of them seen just once. This chain links TRBV28 with TRBJ2-5, with 11 bases matching TRBD2. This sequence originates from a female donor in good health, enrolled as a control in a pregnancy study. Specimen: peripheral blood, collected after pregnancy. In DNA form, the CDR3 reads TGTGCCAGCAGTTTGGGCCTACAGGGTCTAGCGGGAGGATCAGTCCAAGAGACCCAGTACTTC. This sequence encodes CASSLGLQGLAGGSVQETQYF.